These 10 T cell receptor beta chains were sequenced from one sample in a study of T cells after yellow fever vaccination. TCRdb itself ran the 5' RACE reads through MiXCR, one entry per CDR3 protein. The top ten hold around a quarter of the sample, which has hundreds of thousands of distinct CDR3 sequences, around 3.6% seen once. Sample: PBMCs, taken on the day of the yellow fever booster vaccination. Receptor source: a man aged 18 to 30 who received the YFV17D yellow fever vaccine.

This clonotype was seen at least ten times. The rearrangement joins TRBV7-8 to TRBJ1-2; D may be TRBD1 (6 bases). Trimming shortened V by 5 bases and J by 3 bases, and 25 bases separated the two germline ends. CDR3 length: 18 residues. Looked up from germline, CDR1 is SGHVS and CDR2 is FQNEAQ. CDR3 region: CASSRGAGARERDYGYTF. DNA of the CDR3: TGTGCCAGCAGCCGGGGGGCAGGGGCACGCGAGCGAGACTATGGCTACACCTTC.

The chain recombines TRBV9 with TRBJ1-2; tentatively, D is TRBD1 (5 bases). In germline, CDR1 is SGDLS, CDR2 YYNGEE. The CDR3 spans 14 residues. V gave up 0 bases and J gave up 7 bases, with 13 bases separating them. The CDR3 sequence: CASSVGGRTGGYTF. The CDR3 DNA is TGTGCCAGCAGCGTAGGGGGCCGCACAGGTGGCTACACCTTC.

This rearrangement joins TRBV6-6 to TRBJ2-2, with TRBD2 matching over 8 bases. Germline-derived CDR1 and CDR2 are MNHNY and SVGAGI (reference sequence). With V trimmed by 8 bases and J by 2 bases, 10 bases remained unmatched. The CDR3 has 16 residues. CDR3 in amino acids: CASGQGLAGNTGELFF. The CDR3 DNA reads TGTGCCAGCGGCCAAGGGCTAGCGGGTAACACCGGGGAGCTGTTTTTT.

There are many counts of this clonotype. The chain couples TRBV11-2 to TRBJ2-1; TRBD2 agrees at 8 bases. The ends lost 7 bases at V and 0 bases at J; junction bases unmatched: 5. Per the germline V gene, CDR1 is SGHAT and CDR2 is FQNNGV. The CDR3 contains 15 residues. In DNA form, the CDR3 reads TGTGCCAGCACAGTGAGCGGGGGCTCCTACAATGAGCAGTTCTTC. Translating it yields CASTVSGGSYNEQFF.

This clonotype was observed at least ten times. The rearrangement joins TRBV6-2 or TRBV6-3 to TRBJ2-1; D gene unclear. Looked up from germline, CDR1 is MNHEY and CDR2 is SVGEGT. The CDR3 is 13 amino acids. V lost 6 bases, J lost 7 bases, and 13 bases lay in between. CDR3 nucleotide sequence: TGTGCCAGCAGCTTCGTGCCCTCTAATGAGCAGTTCTTC. Translating it yields CASSFVPSNEQFF.

Many counts were recorded for this clonotype. The rearrangement uses TRBV29-1 and TRBJ1-1, with D maybe TRBD1 (6 bases). CDR3 length: 15 amino acids. V was clipped by 7 bases and J by 1 base, with 19 bases between them. Germline CDR1 reads SQVTM; CDR2 reads ANQGSEA. The DNA for the CDR3 is TGCAGCGGGGGGGGGCCCCCTTACGGGAACACTGAAGCTTTCTTT. Translation: CSGGGPPYGNTEAFF.

Ten or more counts support this clonotype. The rearrangement links TRBV5-5 to TRBJ2-3, with 7 positions matching TRBD1. Germline V CDR1 and CDR2: SGHKS, YYEKEE (reference sequence). The J segment lost 2 bases and the V segment lost 2 bases, leaving 2 bases of the junction unmatched. The CDR3 sequence is 14 residues long. CDR3 in DNA: TGTGCCAGCAGCTTCGACAGGGCCACAGATACGCAGTATTTT. Amino acid sequence: CASSFDRATDTQYF.

This sequence joins TRBV20-1 and TRBJ1-3; D perhaps matches TRBD1 (6 bases). The CDR3 has 17 amino acids. Germline V CDR1 and CDR2: DFQATT, SNEGSKA (reference sequence). Deletions cut 1 base from V and 0 bases from J, with 16 bases between. The CDR3 sequence: CSARGGQGSSSGNTIYF. CDR3 sequence (DNA): TGCAGTGCTAGAGGGGGCCAGGGGTCCTCCTCTGGAAACACCATATATTTT.

In this sample, this clonotype turned up many times. The V gene is TRBV5-6, the J gene TRBJ2-7, with 8 positions matching TRBD1. This CDR3 contains 14 residues. CDR1 and CDR2 (germline): SGHDT, YYEEEE. Trimming cost V 3 bases and J 2 bases; bases outside gene matches: 4. DNA of the CDR3: TGTGCCAGCAGCTCCGGGACAGGTGCCTACGAGCAGTACTTC. Its protein is CASSSGTGAYEQYF.

This sequence joins TRBV18 and TRBJ1-2, with unresolved D. Looked up from germline, CDR1 is KGHSH and CDR2 is LQKENI. This CDR3 is 14 amino acids long. V gave up 2 bases and J gave up 3 bases, with 10 bases separating them. This CDR3 reads CASSPARDHYGYTF. The CDR3 region has the DNA TGTGCCAGCTCACCAGCTAGGGATCACTATGGCTACACCTTC.